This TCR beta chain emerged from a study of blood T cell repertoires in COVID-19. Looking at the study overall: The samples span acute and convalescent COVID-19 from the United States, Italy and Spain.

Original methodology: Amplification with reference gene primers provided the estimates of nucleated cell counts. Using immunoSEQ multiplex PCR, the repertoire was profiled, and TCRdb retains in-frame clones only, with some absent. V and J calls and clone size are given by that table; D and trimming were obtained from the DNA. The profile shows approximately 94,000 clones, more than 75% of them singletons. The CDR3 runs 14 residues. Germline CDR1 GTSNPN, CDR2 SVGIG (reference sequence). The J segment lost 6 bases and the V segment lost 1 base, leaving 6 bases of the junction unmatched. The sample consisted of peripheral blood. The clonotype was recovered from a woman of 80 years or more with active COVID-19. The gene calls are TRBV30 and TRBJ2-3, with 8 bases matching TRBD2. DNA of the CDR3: TGTGCCTGGAGTGCCAGCGGGAGTGCCGATACGCAGTATTTT. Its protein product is CAWSASGSADTQYF.